These 20 T cell receptor beta chains share one sample of origin, sequenced in a study of T-cell reconstitution after alpha-beta-depleted transplantation in children. Unique molecular identifiers were incorporated during preparation of the TCRbeta library. TCRdb redid the calling of the PCR reads with MiXCR, one entry per CDR3 protein. The table includes about 540,000 distinct CDR3 sequences, 27% detected once. This specimen consisted of PBMCs, obtained before TCRalphabeta/CD19-depleted stem cell transplant. The receptors shown here come from a boy in the first two years of life with Wiskott-Aldrich syndrome, due to receive a stem cell transplant.

The genes are TRBV15 and TRBJ2-7; 12 bases align to TRBD1. The CDR3 extends over 16 amino acids. V gave up 1 base and J gave up 5 bases; unmatched junction bases: 6. Germline V gene data show CDR1 as LNHNV and CDR2 as YYDKDF (reference sequence). Written as DNA, the CDR3 is TGTGCCACCAGCAGAGTGACCGGGACAGGGGGCCACGAGCAGTACTTC. Protein: CATSRVTGTGGHEQYF.

This clonotype was seen many times. The chain has TRBV7-2 and TRBJ2-5, with TRBD2 matching 7 bases. This CDR3 contains 14 residues. Germline trimming cut 5 bases from V and 2 bases from J; bases unmatched to any gene: 5. CDR1 is SGHTA and CDR2 is FQGNSA in the germline V gene. The CDR3 spells CASSLLAVQETQYF. The DNA for the CDR3 is TGTGCCAGCAGCCTCCTAGCGGTACAAGAGACCCAGTACTTC.

The V gene is TRBV6-5, the J gene TRBJ2-1, with D perhaps given as TRBD1 or TRBD2 (6 bases each). Germline V CDR1 and CDR2: MNHEY, SVGAGI. The CDR3 covers 16 residues. Deletions cut 2 bases from V and 9 bases from J, with 20 bases between. The CDR3 DNA reads TGTGCCAGCAGTTACGATCAGAGAGGGGGGTGGGCTGAGCAGTTCTTC. Translation: CASSYDQRGGWAEQFF.

This chain uses TRBV28 with TRBJ2-3; D call uncertain. V was cut by 4 bases and J by 6 bases, with 14 bases left in between. This CDR3 spans 14 amino acids. The germline CDR1 and CDR2 sequences are MDHEN and SYDVKM. CDR3 DNA sequence: TGTGCCAGCAGTTCCGGGCCGCTCCCGGATACGCAGTATTTT. It encodes CASSSGPLPDTQYF.

This clonotype occurred a few times. V and J are TRBV18 and TRBJ2-3; D is perhaps TRBD2 (6 bases). V was cut by 2 bases and J by 15 bases, with 12 bases left in between. Germline CDR1 reads KGHSH; CDR2 reads LQKENI. CDR3 length equals 11 residues. CDR3: CASSPDGRAYF. The CDR3 DNA is TGTGCCAGCTCACCAGACGGGAGAGCCTATTTT.

J is TRBJ2-2 and V is TRBV19; D perhaps matches TRBD1 (8 bases). CDR1 and CDR2 from the germline V gene are LNHDA and SQIVND (reference sequence). V lost 4 bases to trimming and J lost 1 base, with 16 bases between them. CDR3 length: 17 residues. CDR3 DNA sequence: TGTGCCAGTAGTAGACAGGGGTCTAGCGGGAACACCGGGGAGCTGTTTTTT. Translated, it gives CASSRQGSSGNTGELFF.

This clonotype was picked up a small number of times. The V gene is TRBV29-1, the J gene TRBJ2-5; 8 bases are a match to TRBD1. The CDR3 has 14 amino acids. Germline lookup yields CDR1 SQVTM and CDR2 ANQGSEA. Germline trimming cut 6 bases from V and 1 base from J; bases unmatched to any gene: 7. CDR3 in amino acids: CSVRGQGSQETQYF. The CDR3 DNA sequence: TGCAGCGTCCGTGGACAGGGCAGCCAAGAGACCCAGTACTTC.

This clonotype showed up just a few times. J is TRBJ2-7 and V is TRBV27; 12 bases are a match to TRBD2. CDR1 is MNHEY and CDR2 is SMNVEV in the germline V gene (reference sequence). The CDR3 covers 16 residues. V shed 5 bases, J shed 4 bases, and the junction held 9 bases outside the gene matches. CDR3 DNA: TGTGCCAGCAGTCGCCCGGGACTAGCGGGCCAATACGAGCAGTACTTC. Protein product: CASSRPGLAGQYEQYF.

This chain connects TRBV7-2 to TRBJ1-3, with 8 nucleotides matching TRBD1. Trimming at V came to 5 bases and at J to 4 bases, leaving 7 bases not matched to a gene. CDR3 length equals 15 residues. CDR1 is SGHTA, CDR2 FQGNSA, per germline. The CDR3 loop reads CASSTTGAPGNTIYF. For the CDR3, the DNA is TGTGCCAGCAGCACGACAGGGGCGCCAGGAAACACCATATATTTT.

V usage is TRBV20-1 and J usage is TRBJ2-5; TRBD2 aligns across 9 bases. After removal of 0 bases from V and 5 bases from J, the junction contained 16 bases not matched to a gene. There are 18 residues in the CDR3. Germline loops: CDR1 DFQATT, CDR2 SNEGSKA (reference sequence). CDR3 loop: CSARDHQTSGTDRETQYF. For the CDR3, the DNA is TGCAGTGCTAGAGATCATCAGACTAGCGGCACTGATAGGGAGACCCAGTACTTC.

This chain joins TRBV20-1 and TRBJ1-5; 7 nucleotides line up with TRBD1. This CDR3 spans 15 amino acids. Germline V CDR1 and CDR2: DFQATT, SNEGSKA (reference sequence). V shed 1 base and J 6 bases; nucleotides not matched to a gene: 9. CDR3: CSARGRSQGGQPQHF. CDR3 DNA sequence: TGCAGTGCTAGAGGTCGGAGCCAGGGGGGTCAGCCCCAGCATTTT.

The V call is TRBV2, the J call TRBJ1-2; D is unclear. The CDR3 contains 13 residues. Trimming removed 4 bases from V and 2 bases from J, with 8 bases in between. CDR1 and CDR2 from the germline V gene are SNHLY and FYNNEI. DNA for the CDR3: TGTGCCAGCAGTGCGGAAAAGAACTATGGCTACACCTTC. Protein sequence: CASSAEKNYGYTF. Complete variable domain (other parts from reference TRBV2 and TRBJ1-2): EPEVTQTPSHQVTQMGQEVILRCVPISNHLYFYWYRQILGQKVEFLVSFYNNEISEKSEIFDDQFSVERPDGSNFTLKIRSTKLEDSAMYFCASSAEKNYGYTFGSGTRLTVV.

This clonotype has only a few counts. This chain connects TRBV19 to TRBJ1-2; 9 nucleotides match TRBD1. The CDR3 has 15 amino acids. J lost 6 bases, V lost 6 bases, and 11 bases had no gene match. Germline assignment: CDR1 LNHDA and CDR2 SQIVND (reference sequence). This chain's CDR3 is CASSSLPGQGHGYTF. The CDR3 DNA sequence: TGTGCCAGTAGCTCGCTCCCGGGACAGGGCCATGGCTACACCTTC.

CDR3 sequence: CASSSHALQGAGALKIQYF. The CDR3 nucleotides are TGCGCCAGCAGCTCTCATGCGTTACAGGGTGCAGGCGCCTTGAAGATTCAGTACTTC. The chain couples TRBV5-1 to TRBJ2-4; possible D gene TRBD1, 6 bases. Deletions cut 3 bases from V and 10 bases from J, with 32 bases between. The CDR3 has 19 amino acids. The germline CDR1 and CDR2 sequences are SGHRS and YFSETQ. Full variable domain (missing parts from reference TRBV5-1 and TRBJ2-4): KAGVTQTPRYLIKTRGQQVTLSCSPISGHRSVSWYQQTPGQGLQFLFEYFSETQRNKGNFPGRFSGRQFSNSRSEMNVSTLELGDSALYLCASSSHALQGAGALKIQYFGAGTRLSVL.

This chain uses TRBV20-1 with TRBJ2-1; D is possibly TRBD2 (5 bases). V dropped 0 bases and J dropped 0 bases, with 15 bases sitting between them. The CDR3 runs to 17 residues. Per germline, CDR1 DFQATT and CDR2 SNEGSKA (reference sequence). The CDR3 loop reads CSARDPVVGDSYNEQFF. In DNA, the CDR3 is TGCAGTGCTAGAGATCCTGTGGTCGGGGACTCCTACAATGAGCAGTTCTTC.

DNA of the CDR3: TGTGCCAGCAGTGAACCGGGACAGGGGGCTCCTGGGCGGCACCGGGAGCTGTTTTTT. Amino acids: CASSEPGQGAPGRHRELFF. The V gene is TRBV6-7, the J gene TRBJ2-2; 12 bases fit TRBD1. TRBV6-7 is flagged as an ORF with uncertain function. V lost 5 bases to trimming and J lost 9 bases; unmatched junction nucleotides: 19. This CDR3 is 19 amino acids long.

The sample holds a few counts of this clonotype. This chain uses TRBV29-1 with TRBJ2-3, with D possibly matching TRBD2 (5 bases). The germline V gene encodes CDR1 SQVTM and CDR2 ANQGSEA. Trimming pared 2 bases from V and 7 bases from J, leaving 10 bases between. CDR3 size: 12 residues. This CDR3 reads CSVEPSINTQYF. The CDR3 DNA follows: TGCAGCGTTGAACCTAGCATAAATACGCAGTATTTT.

The chain combines TRBV18 with TRBJ2-5, with D perhaps matching TRBD2 (6 bases). This CDR3 region has 13 residues. CDR1 is KGHSH, CDR2 LQKENI, per germline. The V and J ends lost 10 bases and 0 bases respectively, with 12 bases between them. CDR3 nucleotides: TGTGCCACGACACGGAGGGACCAAGAGACCCAGTACTTC. This encodes CATTRRDQETQYF.

This clonotype has only a few counts. This chain links TRBV20-1 with TRBJ2-2, with D unresolved. V gave up 0 bases and J gave up 5 bases, with 10 bases separating them. Germline V gene data show CDR1 as DFQATT and CDR2 as SNEGSKA (reference sequence). This CDR3 is 14 amino acids long. For the CDR3, the DNA is TGCAGTGCTAGAGATCGTTCACGGACCGGGGAGCTGTTTTTT. It translates to CSARDRSRTGELFF.

This clonotype was counted only a few times. V and J are TRBV5-1 and TRBJ2-7, with 12 bases that match TRBD2. V was pared by 4 bases and J by 2 bases, with 4 bases of the junction left unmatched. The germline V gene encodes CDR1 SGHRS and CDR2 YFSETQ. The CDR3 consists of 15 residues. The DNA for the CDR3 is TGCGCCAGCAGCGCCCTAGCGGGAGGGGCCTACGAGCAGTACTTC. It encodes CASSALAGGAYEQYF.